In its sample, the clone carrying this TCR beta chain was seen once. The entry originates in a study of cytomegalovirus exposure and HLA in healthy donors. Looked up from germline, CDR1 is SGHDN and CDR2 is FVKESK. Between the trimmed V and J ends, which lost 2 bases and 1 base, there was a span of 11 bases. The CDR3 loop spans 15 amino acids. Primers: 60 Vbeta forward and 13 Jbeta reverse. Clones were read by immunoSEQ multiplex PCR, and TCRdb kept only the in-frame ones, dropping some. The data show over 100,000 clones, around nine tenths seen once. The V and J genes are TRBV14 and TRBJ1-1; D is uncertain. Sequencing used PBMCs. The receptor was isolated from a woman aged 30 to 39 in good health and CMV-seronegative. The chain's CDR3 is CASSQWGRGNTEAFF. The CDR3 DNA reads as TGTGCCAGCAGCCAATGGGGTCGGGGGAACACTGAAGCTTTCTTT. Complete variable domain (other parts from reference TRBV14 and TRBJ1-1): EAGVTQFPSHSVIEKGQTVTLRCDPISGHDNLYWYRRVMGKEIKFLLHFVKESKQDESGMPNNRFLAERTGGTYSTLKVQPAELEDSGVYFCASSQWGRGNTEAFFGQGTRLTVV.